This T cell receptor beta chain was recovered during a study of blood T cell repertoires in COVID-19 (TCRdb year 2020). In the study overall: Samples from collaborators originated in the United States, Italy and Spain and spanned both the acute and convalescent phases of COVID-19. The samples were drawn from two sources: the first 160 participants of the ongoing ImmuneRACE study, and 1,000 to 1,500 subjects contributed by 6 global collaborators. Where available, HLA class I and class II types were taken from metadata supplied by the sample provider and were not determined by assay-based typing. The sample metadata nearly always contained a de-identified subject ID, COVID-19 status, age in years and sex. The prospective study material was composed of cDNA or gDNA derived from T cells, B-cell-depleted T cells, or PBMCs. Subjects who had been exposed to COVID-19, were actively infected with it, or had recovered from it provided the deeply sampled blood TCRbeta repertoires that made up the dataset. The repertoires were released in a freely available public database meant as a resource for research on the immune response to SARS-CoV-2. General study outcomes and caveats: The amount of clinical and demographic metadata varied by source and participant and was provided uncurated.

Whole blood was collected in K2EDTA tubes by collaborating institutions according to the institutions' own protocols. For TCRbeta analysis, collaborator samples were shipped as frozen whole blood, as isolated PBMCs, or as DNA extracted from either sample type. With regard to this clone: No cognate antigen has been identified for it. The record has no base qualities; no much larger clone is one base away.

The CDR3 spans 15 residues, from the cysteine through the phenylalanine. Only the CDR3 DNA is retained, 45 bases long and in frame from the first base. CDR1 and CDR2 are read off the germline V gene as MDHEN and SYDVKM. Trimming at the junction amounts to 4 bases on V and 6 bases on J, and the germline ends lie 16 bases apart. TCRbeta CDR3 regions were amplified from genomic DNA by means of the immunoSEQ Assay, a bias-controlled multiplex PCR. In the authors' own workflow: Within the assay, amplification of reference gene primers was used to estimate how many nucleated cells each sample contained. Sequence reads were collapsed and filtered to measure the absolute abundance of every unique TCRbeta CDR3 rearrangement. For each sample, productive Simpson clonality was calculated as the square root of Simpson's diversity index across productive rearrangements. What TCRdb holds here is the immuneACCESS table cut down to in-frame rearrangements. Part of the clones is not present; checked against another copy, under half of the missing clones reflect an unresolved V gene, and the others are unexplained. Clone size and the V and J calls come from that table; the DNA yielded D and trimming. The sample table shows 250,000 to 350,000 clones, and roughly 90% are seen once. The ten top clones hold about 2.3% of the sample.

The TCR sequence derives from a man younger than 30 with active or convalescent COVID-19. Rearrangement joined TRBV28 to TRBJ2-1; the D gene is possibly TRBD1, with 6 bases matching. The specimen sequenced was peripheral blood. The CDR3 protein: CASSSRDQGINEQFF. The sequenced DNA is TGTGCCAGCAGTTCCCGGGACCAGGGGATCAATGAGCAGTTCTTC.